This T cell receptor (beta chain) stems from a study of cytomegalovirus exposure and HLA in healthy donors. From germline, CDR1 is LGHNA and CDR2 YSLEER. V was trimmed by 0 bases and J by 11 bases, leaving 8 bases between them. This CDR3 has 13 amino acids. The PCR ran on 60 Vbeta and 13 Jbeta primers. Authors' processing steps: In a later analysis, 8.5 million to 14 million of 75 million to 85 million unique beta chains occurred in at least two donors. TCRdb's copy holds only in-frame clones and misses some; the assay was immunoSEQ multiplex PCR. V, J and clone size are those of that table, while D and trimming were read from the DNA. Altogether about 190,000 clones are present, 85% to 90% being singletons, with the ten largest covering over 1%. Study-wide results and caveats: When presence/absence was analysed, sequencing depth was taken to be roughly uniform across donors. Later work found most CMV-associated TCR beta chains apparently HLA-restricted. Later, TCR association rates were found to vary by HLA locus, highest for DRB1 and lowest for HLA-C.

Regarding this clone: The antigen remains unidentified.

The chain links TRBV4-3 to TRBJ1-6; D is unresolved. Sequencing was done on a sample of PBMCs. The receptor comes from a man aged 25-40 years in good health and CMV-seronegative. CDR3 in DNA: TGCGCCAGCAGCCAAGAGGCCAAGACACCCCTCCACTTT. It codes for CASSQEAKTPLHF.